Below are 29 T cell receptor beta chains sequenced from a single sample in a study of blood T cell repertoires in COVID-19. Assay: immunoSEQ multiplex PCR; the TCRdb copy retains only in-frame clones and omits some. The sample contains 90,000 to 150,000 clones, approximately 90% of which appear only once. The sample comprised peripheral blood. The source is a woman aged 50 to 60 with acute or convalescent COVID-19.

The chain carries TRBV19 and TRBJ2-6; possibly TRBD1 for D (5 bases). This CDR3 is built from 18 residues. V lost 2 bases to trimming and J lost 0 bases, with 14 bases between them. CDR1 is LNHDA, CDR2 SQIVND, per germline (reference sequence). DNA for the CDR3: TGTGCCAGTAGTATACAGGGCCCTCTCAACTCTGGGGCCAACGTCCTGACTTTC. Its protein is CASSIQGPLNSGANVLTF.

V and J are TRBV20-1 and TRBJ2-3; 12 bases fit TRBD2. This CDR3 is built from 15 residues. Germline V gene lookup returns CDR1 DFQATT and CDR2 SNEGSKA (reference sequence). V was pared by 3 bases and J by 3 bases, with 4 bases of the junction left unmatched. This CDR3 reads CSASLLAGGTDTQYF. The CDR3 DNA is TGCAGTGCTAGTCTACTAGCGGGGGGAACAGATACGCAGTATTTT.

The J gene is TRBJ1-1, the V gene TRBV5-1; D unclear. CDR1 is SGHRS, CDR2 YFSETQ, per germline. CDR3 length equals 13 residues. Deletions cut 6 bases from V and 1 base from J, with 10 bases between. The CDR3 bases are TGCGCCAGCACCCTCGGTACGAACACTGAAGCTTTCTTT. Amino acid sequence: CASTLGTNTEAFF.

The CDR3 nucleotides read TGTGCCAGCAGCCACGACCCTGGGGAGGGGACCGGGGAGCTGTTTTTT. It specifies CASSHDPGEGTGELFF. V is TRBV7-7 and J is TRBJ2-2; 7 nucleotides line up with TRBD2. This CDR3 spans 16 amino acids. The junction had 11 bases not matched to a gene; V was cut back by 5 bases and J by 5 bases. CDR1 and CDR2 (germline): SSHAT, FNYEAQ (reference sequence).

This chain links TRBV6-2 or TRBV6-3 with TRBJ2-5, with 8 positions matching TRBD2. The junction had 6 bases not matched to a gene; V was cut back by 0 bases and J by 0 bases. This CDR3 has 17 amino acids. Looked up from germline, CDR1 is MNHEY and CDR2 is SVGEGT. CDR3 sequence: CASSYSKIAGNQETQYF. CDR3 DNA: TGTGCCAGCAGTTACTCGAAGATAGCGGGGAACCAAGAGACCCAGTACTTC.

V and J are TRBV18 and TRBJ2-5; perhaps TRBD2 as D (5 bases). The CDR3 length is 15 residues. Germline CDR1 KGHSH, CDR2 LQKENI. V gave up 5 bases and J gave up 4 bases, with 17 bases separating them. This chain's CDR3 is CASSSFGLKGETQYF. The DNA of the CDR3 is TGTGCCAGCTCAAGTTTCGGACTTAAGGGAGAGACCCAGTACTTC.

The chain links TRBV19 to TRBJ2-1, with 8 bases identical to TRBD2. With 2 bases clipped from V and 7 bases from J, the junction kept 7 bases outside the gene matches. The CDR3 is 15 amino acids. Per germline, CDR1 LNHDA and CDR2 SQIVND (reference sequence). The CDR3: CASSISGGPVNEQFF. The CDR3 DNA reads as TGTGCCAGTAGTATATCGGGAGGGCCTGTGAATGAGCAGTTCTTC.

V and J are TRBV12-2 and TRBJ2-4; the table calls TRBD2, which could not be checked here. TRBV12-2 has pseudogene status. The CDR3 length is 21 residues. The CDR3 here is CASRSPPMRGGFPLAKNIQYF. The CDR3 DNA reads TGTGCAAGTCGCTCACCTCCTATGCGCGGGGGCTTCCCTTTAGCCAAAAACATTCAGTACTTC.

The V gene is TRBV18, the J gene TRBJ1-2, with 10 nucleotides matching TRBD1. The V gene end was trimmed by 0 bases and the J gene end by 4 bases; junction bases not matched to a gene: 5. The CDR3 has 16 amino acids. The germline CDR1 and CDR2 sequences are KGHSH and LQKENI. CDR3 residues: CASSPPGTGAVYGYTF. For the CDR3, the DNA is TGTGCCAGCTCACCACCCGGGACAGGGGCGGTCTATGGCTACACCTTC.

This chain connects TRBV5-1 to TRBJ2-1; 8 bases match TRBD2. V shed 3 bases, J shed 4 bases, and the junction held 9 bases outside the gene matches. The CDR3 covers 16 residues. Germline V lookup: CDR1 SGHRS, CDR2 YFSETQ. CDR3 region: CASSSYFAGGYNEQFF. CDR3 coding DNA: TGCGCCAGCAGCTCGTACTTCGCGGGGGGATACAATGAGCAGTTCTTC. Complete variable domain (other parts from reference TRBV5-1 and TRBJ2-1): KAGVTQTPRYLIKTRGQQVTLSCSPISGHRSVSWYQQTPGQGLQFLFEYFSETQRNKGNFPGRFSGRQFSNSRSEMNVSTLELGDSALYLCASSSYFAGGYNEQFFGPGTRLTVL.

The chain couples TRBV7-8 to TRBJ2-7; D ambiguous. Per germline, CDR1 SGHVS and CDR2 FQNEAQ. This CDR3 is 11 amino acids long. V was shortened by 5 bases and J by 3 bases, with 5 bases between the two germline ends. CDR3: CASSPLYEQYF. CDR3 sequence (DNA): TGTGCCAGCAGCCCCCTCTACGAGCAGTACTTC.

This chain connects TRBV7-9 to TRBJ1-2, with D possibly TRBD1 on 5 matching bases. The CDR3 is 13 amino acids. Germline V lookup: CDR1 SEHNR, CDR2 FQNEAQ (reference sequence). Trimming cost V 1 base and J 5 bases, with 8 bases left between them. The chain's CDR3 is CASSLGRQYGYTF. CDR3 nucleotide sequence: TGTGCCAGCAGCTTAGGACGACAGTATGGCTACACCTTC.

Of note for this clone: The sample carries other DNA sequences with the same CDR3. The chain recombines TRBV5-1 with TRBJ2-1, with 7 positions matching TRBD2. The CDR3 runs to 15 residues. In germline, CDR1 is SGHRS, CDR2 YFSETQ. Trimming took 0 bases from V and 4 from J; bases not matched to a gene: 4. CDR3 coding DNA: TGCGCCAGCAGCTTGGGGCTAGCGGAGTACAATGAGCAGTTCTTC. This gives the protein CASSLGLAEYNEQFF.

The chain couples TRBV12-5 to TRBJ2-1; 10 bases align to TRBD1. This CDR3 region has 16 residues. Trimming at V came to 4 bases and at J to 5 bases, leaving 8 bases not matched to a gene. Germline-derived CDR1 and CDR2 are LGHNT and FRNRAP. The CDR3 DNA reads as TGTGCTAGTGGTTCCTCGACAGGGGGCCTTAACAATGAGCAGTTCTTC. It encodes CASGSSTGGLNNEQFF. The full variable domain, with the rest looked up from reference TRBV12-5 and TRBJ2-1, is DARVTQTPRHKVTEMGQEVTMRCQPILGHNTVFWYRQTMMQGLELLAYFRNRAPLDDSGMPKDRFSAEMPDATLATLKIQPSEPRDSAVYFCASGSSTGGLNNEQFFGPGTRLTVL.

The chain is built from TRBV30 and TRBJ2-5; 8 nucleotides align to TRBD2. V dropped 3 bases and J dropped 5; count of bases not matched to a gene: 5. The CDR3 runs 13 residues. The germline V gene has CDR1 GTSNPN and CDR2 SVGIG (reference sequence). CDR3 amino acids: CAWRVRGDETQYF. The CDR3 nucleotides are TGTGCCTGGAGGGTGCGGGGGGATGAGACCCAGTACTTC.

This chain links TRBV19 with TRBJ2-7; tentative D call: TRBD2 (6 bases). V was clipped by 5 bases and J by 0 bases, with 20 bases between them. This CDR3 is built from 17 residues. Germline V gene data show CDR1 as LNHDA and CDR2 as SQIVND (reference sequence). The DNA for the CDR3 is TGTGCCAGTAGTGAAACAGCGGGTTGGGGGAGCTCCTACGAGCAGTACTTC. Residues: CASSETAGWGSSYEQYF.

This chain uses TRBV19 with TRBJ1-4; no clear D gene. V lost 0 bases and J 3 bases, leaving 11 bases between the germline ends. The CDR3 is 16 amino acids. Germline V gene sequence: CDR1 LNHDA, CDR2 SQIVND (reference sequence). The CDR3 spells CASSIDWRRSNEKLFF. The CDR3, as DNA: TGTGCCAGTAGTATAGATTGGAGAAGATCTAATGAAAAACTGTTTTTT.

This clone was observed a single time. The J gene is TRBJ1-2, the V gene TRBV3-1 (or the pseudogene TRBV3-2); no clear D. V was clipped by 4 bases and J by 4 bases, with 16 bases between them. Per germline, CDR1 LGHDT and CDR2 YNNKEL (reference sequence). The length of the CDR3 is 15 residues. The CDR3 here is CASSPRGQEVYGYTF. DNA for the CDR3: TGTGCCAGCAGCCCTCGAGGGCAAGAGGTCTATGGCTACACCTTC.

This chain joins TRBV5-6 and TRBJ1-5; no clear D. This CDR3 has 15 residues. Trimming shortened V by 0 bases and J by 2 bases, and 9 bases separated the two germline ends. Germline lookup yields CDR1 SGHDT and CDR2 YYEEEE. In DNA, the CDR3 is TGTGCCAGCAGCTTGGGAATGGGCGGCAATCAGCCCCAGCATTTT. Its translation is CASSLGMGGNQPQHF.

The rearrangement joins TRBV19 to TRBJ2-7; 7 bases agree with TRBD1. This CDR3 is built from 15 residues. With 3 bases clipped from V and 2 bases from J, the junction kept 7 bases outside the gene matches. Per the germline V gene, CDR1 is LNHDA and CDR2 is SQIVND (reference sequence). CDR3 DNA: TGTGCCAGTAGTATCGCGACAGGGAGACCCTACGAGCAGTACTTC. Translation: CASSIATGRPYEQYF.

The V call is TRBV7-3, the J call TRBJ1-2; no clear D gene. Germline-derived CDR1 and CDR2 are SGHTA and FQGTGA. V lost 5 bases, J lost 1 base, and 14 bases lay in between. The CDR3 extends over 15 amino acids. CDR3: CASSAYHQDNYGYTF. The CDR3, as DNA: TGTGCCAGCAGCGCGTACCATCAGGATAACTATGGCTACACCTTC.

CDR3 in DNA: TGTGCCAGCAGTTACTCTGGGTGGAGCTCCTACAATGAGCAGTTCTTC. Its protein is CASSYSGWSSYNEQFF. The chain recombines TRBV6-2 or TRBV6-3 with TRBJ2-1; no reliable D call. V gave up 0 bases and J gave up 0 bases, with 9 bases separating them. This CDR3 spans 16 amino acids. CDR1 and CDR2 from the germline V gene are MNHEY and SVGEGT.

J is TRBJ1-2 and V is TRBV6-6; D is unclear. The CDR3 length is 14 residues. V lost 5 bases to trimming and J lost 1 base, with 11 bases between them. Germline assignment: CDR1 MNHNY and CDR2 SVGAGI (reference sequence). As DNA, the CDR3 is TGTGCCAGCAGTGCCGAGAGGGTTAACTATGGCTACACCTTC. Protein: CASSAERVNYGYTF.

This chain joins TRBV28 and TRBJ1-2; the D gene is possibly TRBD1 (6 bases). V was cut by 3 bases and J by 4 bases, with 12 bases left in between. This CDR3 region has 14 residues. Germline lookup yields CDR1 MDHEN and CDR2 SYDVKM. CDR3 sequence reads: CASSFGGLGYGYTF. CDR3 sequence (DNA): TGTGCCAGCAGTTTCGGGGGGCTCGGCTATGGCTACACCTTC.

The chain recombines TRBV5-1 with TRBJ1-1; D possibly corresponds to TRBD1 (5 bases). V lost 6 bases, J lost 1 base, and 16 bases lay in between. Germline values: CDR1 SGHRS, CDR2 YFSETQ. CDR3 length equals 15 residues. This chain's CDR3 is CASTYRGNRNTEAFF. CDR3 nucleotides: TGCGCCAGCACCTATAGGGGTAATAGGAACACTGAAGCTTTCTTT. The full variable domain, its missing parts supplied by reference TRBV5-1 and TRBJ1-1, is KAGVTQTPRYLIKTRGQQVTLSCSPISGHRSVSWYQQTPGQGLQFLFEYFSETQRNKGNFPGRFSGRQFSNSRSEMNVSTLELGDSALYLCASTYRGNRNTEAFFGQGTRLTVV.

This chain connects TRBV6-5 to TRBJ1-1; no clear D gene. Germline CDR1 reads MNHEY; CDR2 reads SVGAGI. The V gene lost 3 bases and the J gene lost 2 bases, with 10 bases spanning the gap. The CDR3 runs 14 residues. The CDR3 coding sequence is TGTGCCAGCAGTTATCGGGTCGAAAACACTGAAGCTTTCTTT. This gives the protein CASSYRVENTEAFF.

The rearrangement links TRBV6-5 to TRBJ2-5; D perhaps matches TRBD2 (6 bases). Germline V lookup: CDR1 MNHEY, CDR2 SVGAGI. The CDR3 length is 15 residues. V dropped 2 bases and J dropped 2 bases, with 12 bases sitting between them. The CDR3 nucleotides are TGTGCCAGCAGTTACCCGCTTGGGGGGCAAGAGACCCAGTACTTC. Residues: CASSYPLGGQETQYF.

J is TRBJ2-2 and V is TRBV9, with 10 bases aligning to TRBD2. The CDR3 loop spans 18 amino acids. The germline V gene encodes CDR1 SGDLS and CDR2 YYNGEE. Trimming took 4 bases from V and 0 from J; bases not matched to a gene: 9. This CDR3 reads CASSPRLAGAANTGELFF. The CDR3 DNA reads TGTGCCAGCAGCCCACGGCTAGCGGGGGCCGCGAACACCGGGGAGCTGTTTTTT. Combining the CDR3 with reference TRBV9 and TRBJ2-2 gives the whole variable domain DSGVTQTPKHLITATGQRVTLRCSPRSGDLSVYWYQQSLDQGLQFLIQYYNGEERAKGNILERFSAQQFPDLHSELNLSSLELGDSALYFCASSPRLAGAANTGELFFGEGSRLTVL.

The V call is TRBV7-2, the J call TRBJ2-7; 7 bases map to TRBD2. Germline lookup yields CDR1 SGHTA and CDR2 FQGNSA. V lost 4 bases and J lost 0; bases outside the gene matches: 9. CDR3 length equals 16 residues. The CDR3 spells CASSSGGEGRSYEQYF. DNA for the CDR3: TGTGCCAGCAGCTCAGGAGGGGAGGGTCGCTCCTACGAGCAGTACTTC. The full variable domain, rest sourced from reference TRBV7-2 and TRBJ2-7, is GAGVSQSPSNKVTEKGKDVELRCDPISGHTALYWYRQSLGQGLEFLIYFQGNSAPDKSGLPSDRFSAERTGGSVSTLTIQRTQQEDSAVYLCASSSGGEGRSYEQYFGPGTRLTVT.